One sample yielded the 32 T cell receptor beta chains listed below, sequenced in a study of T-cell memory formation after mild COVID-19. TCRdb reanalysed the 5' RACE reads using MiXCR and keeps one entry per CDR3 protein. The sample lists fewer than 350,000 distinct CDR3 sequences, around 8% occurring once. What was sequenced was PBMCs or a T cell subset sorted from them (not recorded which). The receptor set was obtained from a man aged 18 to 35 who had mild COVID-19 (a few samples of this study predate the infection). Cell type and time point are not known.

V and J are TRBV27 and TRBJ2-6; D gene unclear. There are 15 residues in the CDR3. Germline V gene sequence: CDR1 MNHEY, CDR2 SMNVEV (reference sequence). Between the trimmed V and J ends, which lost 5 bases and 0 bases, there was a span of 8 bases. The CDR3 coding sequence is TGTGCCAGCAGTCCCCCCCCCTCTGGGGCCAACGTCCTGACTTTC. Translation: CASSPPPSGANVLTF.

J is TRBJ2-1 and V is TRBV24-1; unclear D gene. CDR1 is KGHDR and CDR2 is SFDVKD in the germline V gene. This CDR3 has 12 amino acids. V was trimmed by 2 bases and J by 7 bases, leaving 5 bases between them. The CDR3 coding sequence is TGTGCCACCAGTGATTACGGGAATGAGCAGTTCTTC. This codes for CATSDYGNEQFF.

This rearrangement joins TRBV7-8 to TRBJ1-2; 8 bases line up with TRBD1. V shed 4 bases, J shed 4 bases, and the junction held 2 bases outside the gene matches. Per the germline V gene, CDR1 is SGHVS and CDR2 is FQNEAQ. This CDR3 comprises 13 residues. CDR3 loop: CASSWTGSYGYTF. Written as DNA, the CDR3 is TGTGCCAGCAGCTGGACAGGGTCCTATGGCTACACCTTC.

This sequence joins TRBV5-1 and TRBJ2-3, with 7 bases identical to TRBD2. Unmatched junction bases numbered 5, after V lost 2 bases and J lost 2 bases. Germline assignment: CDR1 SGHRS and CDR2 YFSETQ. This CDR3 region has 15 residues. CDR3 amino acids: CASSFGEGDTDTQYF. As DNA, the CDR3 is TGCGCCAGCAGCTTCGGGGAGGGAGACACAGATACGCAGTATTTT.

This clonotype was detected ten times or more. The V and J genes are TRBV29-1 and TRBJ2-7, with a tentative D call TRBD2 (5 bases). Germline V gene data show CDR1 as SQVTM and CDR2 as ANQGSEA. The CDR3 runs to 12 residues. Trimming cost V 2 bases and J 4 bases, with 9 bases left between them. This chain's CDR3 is CSVETRDYEQYF. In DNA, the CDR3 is TGCAGCGTTGAAACTAGGGATTACGAGCAGTACTTC.

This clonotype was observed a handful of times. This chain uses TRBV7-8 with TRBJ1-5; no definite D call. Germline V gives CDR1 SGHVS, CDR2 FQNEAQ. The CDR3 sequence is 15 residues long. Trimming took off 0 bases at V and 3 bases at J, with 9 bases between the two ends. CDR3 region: CASSLAPSYNQPQHF. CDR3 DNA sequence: TGTGCCAGCAGCTTAGCCCCCAGCTACAATCAGCCCCAGCATTTT.

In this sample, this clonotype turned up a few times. CDR3 sequence (DNA): TGTGCCAGCAGCCCCGGACGTCGGGAATCTGGGGCCAACGTCCTGACTTTC. This translates into CASSPGRRESGANVLTF. The rearrangement links TRBV7-6 to TRBJ2-6, with D possibly TRBD2 on 5 matching bases. The germline CDR1 and CDR2 sequences are SGHVS and FNYEAQ. V lost 5 bases and J 1 base, leaving 15 bases between the germline ends. The CDR3 spans 17 residues.

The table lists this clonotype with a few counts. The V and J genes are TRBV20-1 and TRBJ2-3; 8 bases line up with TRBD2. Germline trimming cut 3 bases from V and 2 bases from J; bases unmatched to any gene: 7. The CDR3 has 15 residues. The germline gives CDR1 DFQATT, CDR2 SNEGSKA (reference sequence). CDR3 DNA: TGCAGTGCTAGGGAGTCTAGCGGGTTCACAGATACGCAGTATTTT. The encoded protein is CSARESSGFTDTQYF.

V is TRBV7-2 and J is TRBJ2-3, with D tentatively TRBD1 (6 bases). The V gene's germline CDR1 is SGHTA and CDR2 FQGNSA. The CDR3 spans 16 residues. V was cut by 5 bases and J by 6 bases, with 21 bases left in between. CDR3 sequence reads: CASSLYRETSWDTQYF. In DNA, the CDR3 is TGTGCCAGCAGCCTATACAGGGAAACGTCCTGGGATACGCAGTATTTT.

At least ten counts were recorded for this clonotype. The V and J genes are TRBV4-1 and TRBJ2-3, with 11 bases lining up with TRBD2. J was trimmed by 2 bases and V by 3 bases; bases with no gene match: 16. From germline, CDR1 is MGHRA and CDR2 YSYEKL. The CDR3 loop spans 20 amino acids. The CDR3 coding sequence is TGCGCCAGCAGCCAGCAACTAGCGGGGGACTTATCCGGATTCACAGATACGCAGTATTTT. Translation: CASSQQLAGDLSGFTDTQYF.

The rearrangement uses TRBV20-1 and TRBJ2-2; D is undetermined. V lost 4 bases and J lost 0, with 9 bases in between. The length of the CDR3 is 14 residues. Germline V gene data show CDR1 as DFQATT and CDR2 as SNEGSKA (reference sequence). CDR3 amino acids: CSAKTLSNTGELFF. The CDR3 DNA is TGCAGTGCTAAGACTCTATCGAACACCGGGGAGCTGTTTTTT.

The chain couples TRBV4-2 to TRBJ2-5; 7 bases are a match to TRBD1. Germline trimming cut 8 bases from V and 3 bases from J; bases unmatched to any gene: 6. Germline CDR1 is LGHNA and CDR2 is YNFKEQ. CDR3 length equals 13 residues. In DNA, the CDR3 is TGTGCCAGCGGGCAAACAGGGGAAGAGACCCAGTACTTC. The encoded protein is CASGQTGEETQYF.

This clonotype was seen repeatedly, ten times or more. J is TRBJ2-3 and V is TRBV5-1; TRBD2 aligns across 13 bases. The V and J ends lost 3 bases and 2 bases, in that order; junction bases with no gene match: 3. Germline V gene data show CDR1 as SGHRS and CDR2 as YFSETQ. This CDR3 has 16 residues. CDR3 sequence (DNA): TGCGCCAGCAGCTCGGGACTAGCGGGGCTCACAGATACGCAGTATTTT. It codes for CASSSGLAGLTDTQYF.

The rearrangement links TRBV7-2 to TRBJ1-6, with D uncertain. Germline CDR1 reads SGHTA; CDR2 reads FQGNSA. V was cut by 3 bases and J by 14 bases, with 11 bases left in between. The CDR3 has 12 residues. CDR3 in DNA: TGTGCCAGCAGCTTGAAGGAGGGTTCCCTCCACTTT. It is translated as CASSLKEGSLHF.

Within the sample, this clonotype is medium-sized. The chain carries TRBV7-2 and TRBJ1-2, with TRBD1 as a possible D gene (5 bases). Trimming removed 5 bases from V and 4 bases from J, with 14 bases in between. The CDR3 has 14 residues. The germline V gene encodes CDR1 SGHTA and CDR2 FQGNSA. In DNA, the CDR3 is TGTGCCAGCAGCCCAGGCTTGGGGCTCTATGGCTACACCTTC. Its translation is CASSPGLGLYGYTF.

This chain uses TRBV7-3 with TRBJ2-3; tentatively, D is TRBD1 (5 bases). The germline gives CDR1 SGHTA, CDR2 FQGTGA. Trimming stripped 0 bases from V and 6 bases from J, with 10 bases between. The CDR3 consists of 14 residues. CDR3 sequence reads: CASSLTGVRDTQYF. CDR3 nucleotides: TGTGCCAGCAGCTTAACAGGGGTCAGGGATACGCAGTATTTT.

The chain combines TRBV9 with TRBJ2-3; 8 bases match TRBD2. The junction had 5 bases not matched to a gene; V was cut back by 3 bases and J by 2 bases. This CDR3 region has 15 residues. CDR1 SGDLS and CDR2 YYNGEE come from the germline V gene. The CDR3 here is CASSAPSGSTDTQYF. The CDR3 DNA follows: TGTGCCAGCAGCGCCCCTAGCGGGTCCACAGATACGCAGTATTTT.

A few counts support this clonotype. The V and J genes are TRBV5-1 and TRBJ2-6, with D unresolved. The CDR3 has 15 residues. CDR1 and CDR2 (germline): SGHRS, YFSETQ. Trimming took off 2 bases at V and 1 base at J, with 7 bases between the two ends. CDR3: CASSFASSGANVLTF. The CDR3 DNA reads TGCGCCAGCAGCTTTGCGAGTTCTGGGGCCAACGTCCTGACTTTC.

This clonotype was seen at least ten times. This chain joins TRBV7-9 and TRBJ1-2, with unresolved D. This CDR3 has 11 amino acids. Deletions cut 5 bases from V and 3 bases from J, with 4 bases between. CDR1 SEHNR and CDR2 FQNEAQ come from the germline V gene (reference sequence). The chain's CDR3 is CASSAYYGYTF. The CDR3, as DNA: TGTGCCAGCAGCGCCTACTATGGCTACACCTTC.

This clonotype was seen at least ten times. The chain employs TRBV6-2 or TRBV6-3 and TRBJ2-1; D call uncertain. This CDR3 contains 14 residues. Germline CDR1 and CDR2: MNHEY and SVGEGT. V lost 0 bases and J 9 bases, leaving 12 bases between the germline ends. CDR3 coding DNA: TGTGCCAGCAGTTACTCGATAGGTGGCCCTGAGCAGTTCTTC. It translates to CASSYSIGGPEQFF.

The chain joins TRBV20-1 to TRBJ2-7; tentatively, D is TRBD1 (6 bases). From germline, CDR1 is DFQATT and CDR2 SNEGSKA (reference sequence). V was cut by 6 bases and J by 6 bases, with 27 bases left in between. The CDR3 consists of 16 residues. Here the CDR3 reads CSASTPTGGRGPEQYF. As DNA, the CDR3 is TGCAGTGCATCGACCCCGACAGGAGGCCGCGGACCCGAGCAGTACTTC.

The chain's CDR3 is CSARGVYEQYF. The CDR3 region has the DNA TGCAGTGCTAGGGGGGTCTACGAGCAGTACTTC. The V and J genes are TRBV20-1 and TRBJ2-7, with D perhaps being TRBD1 or TRBD2 (5 bases each). In germline, CDR1 is DFQATT, CDR2 SNEGSKA (reference sequence). Deletions cut 3 bases from V and 3 bases from J, with 6 bases between. This CDR3 contains 11 residues.

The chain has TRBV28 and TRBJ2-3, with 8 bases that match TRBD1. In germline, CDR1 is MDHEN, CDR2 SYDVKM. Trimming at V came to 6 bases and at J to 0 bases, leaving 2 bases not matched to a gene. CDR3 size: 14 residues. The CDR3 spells CASSWDRSTDTQYF. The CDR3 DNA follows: TGTGCCAGCAGCTGGGACAGGAGCACAGATACGCAGTATTTT. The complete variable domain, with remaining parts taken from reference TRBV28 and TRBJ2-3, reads DVKVTQSSRYLVKRTGEKVFLECVQDMDHENMFWYRQDPGLGLRLIYFSYDVKMKEKGDIPEGYSVSREKKERFSLILESASTNQTSMYLCASSWDRSTDTQYFGPGTRLTVL.

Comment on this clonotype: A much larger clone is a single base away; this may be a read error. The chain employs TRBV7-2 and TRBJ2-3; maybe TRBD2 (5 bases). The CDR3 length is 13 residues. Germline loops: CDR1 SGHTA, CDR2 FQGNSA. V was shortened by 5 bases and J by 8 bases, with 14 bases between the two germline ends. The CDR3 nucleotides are TGTGCCAGCAGCAAGAATGCACGGGGTACGCAGTATTTT. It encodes CASSKNARGTQYF.

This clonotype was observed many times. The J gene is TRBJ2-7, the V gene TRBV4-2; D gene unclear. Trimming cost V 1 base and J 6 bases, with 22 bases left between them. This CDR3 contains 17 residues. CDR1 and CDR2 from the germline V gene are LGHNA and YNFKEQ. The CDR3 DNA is TGTGCCAGCAGCCAAGTTCGGGTCTCCAGCGCGAGAACCGAGCAGTACTTC. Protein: CASSQVRVSSARTEQYF.

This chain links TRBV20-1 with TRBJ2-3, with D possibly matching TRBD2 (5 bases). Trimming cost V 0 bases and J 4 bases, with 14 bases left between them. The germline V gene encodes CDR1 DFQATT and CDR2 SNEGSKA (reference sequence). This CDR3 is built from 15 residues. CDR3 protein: CSARDLIAPADTQYF. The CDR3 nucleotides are TGCAGTGCTAGAGATCTGATAGCGCCTGCAGATACGCAGTATTTT.

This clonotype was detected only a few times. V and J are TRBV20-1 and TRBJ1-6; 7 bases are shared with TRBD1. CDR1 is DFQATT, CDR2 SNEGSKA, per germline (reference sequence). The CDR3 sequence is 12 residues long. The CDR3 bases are TGCACCACAGGGGCGCGGAATTCACCCCTCCACTTT. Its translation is CTTGARNSPLHF.

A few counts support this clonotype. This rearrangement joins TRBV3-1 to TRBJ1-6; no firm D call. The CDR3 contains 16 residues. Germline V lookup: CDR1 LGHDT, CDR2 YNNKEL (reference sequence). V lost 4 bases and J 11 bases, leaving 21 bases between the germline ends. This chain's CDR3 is CASSLSIRLWEAPLHF. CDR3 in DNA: TGTGCCAGCAGCCTTTCGATCCGGTTATGGGAGGCACCCCTCCACTTT.

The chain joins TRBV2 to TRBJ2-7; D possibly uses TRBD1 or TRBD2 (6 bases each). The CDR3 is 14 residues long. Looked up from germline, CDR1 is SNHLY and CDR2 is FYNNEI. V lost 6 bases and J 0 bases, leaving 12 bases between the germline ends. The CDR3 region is CASRGGVFSYEQYF. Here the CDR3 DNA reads TGTGCCAGCAGGGGGGGCGTATTCTCCTACGAGCAGTACTTC.

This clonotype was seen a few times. The CDR3 region has the DNA TGTGCCAGCAGTTTGACAGGGGGCCACGAGCAGTACGTC. Translated: CASSLTGGHEQYV. V gene TRBV6-5 combines with J gene TRBJ2-7; 10 positions agree with TRBD1. The CDR3 is 13 amino acids. Looked up from germline, CDR1 is MNHEY and CDR2 is SVGAGI. J was trimmed by 5 bases and V by 4 bases; bases with no gene match: 2.

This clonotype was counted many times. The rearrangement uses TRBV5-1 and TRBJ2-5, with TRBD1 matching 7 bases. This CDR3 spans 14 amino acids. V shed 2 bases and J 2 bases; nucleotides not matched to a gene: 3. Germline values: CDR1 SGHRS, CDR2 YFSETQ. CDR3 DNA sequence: TGCGCCAGCAGCTTAACAGGGGTTCAAGAGACCCAGTACTTC. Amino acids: CASSLTGVQETQYF.

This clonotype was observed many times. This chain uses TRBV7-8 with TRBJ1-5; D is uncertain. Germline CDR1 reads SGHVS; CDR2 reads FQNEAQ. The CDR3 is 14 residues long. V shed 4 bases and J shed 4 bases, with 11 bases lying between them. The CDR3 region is CASSSAGGNQPQHF. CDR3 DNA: TGTGCCAGCAGCTCGGCGGGTGGGAATCAGCCCCAGCATTTT.